This TCR beta chain was profiled in a study of blood T cell repertoires in COVID-19. Study overall: Whether acute or convalescent, the COVID-19 samples came from the United States, Italy and Spain.

Authors' processing steps: Amplification with reference gene primers provided the estimates of nucleated cell counts. Generated by immunoSEQ multiplex PCR, the TCRdb table keeps only in-frame clones and is missing some. D and trimming come from the DNA, and the V and J calls and clone size come from that table. The sample lists fewer than 350,000 clones, more than 70% seen once, with around 7.8% in the top ten. CDR3 length: 16 amino acids. With 5 bases clipped from V and 2 bases from J, the junction kept 9 bases outside the gene matches. Germline loops: CDR1 SGHVS, CDR2 FQNEAQ. The clonotype originates from a woman between 45 and 65 years old who had recovered from COVID-19. Sequencing was performed on peripheral blood. The J gene is TRBJ2-5, the V gene TRBV7-8; 9 bases line up with TRBD1. The CDR3 nucleotides read TGTGCCAGCAGCAACCAACAGGGGGCAGGACAAGAGACCCAGTACTTC. Translating gives CASSNQQGAGQETQYF.